These 22 T cell receptor beta chains came from one sample sequenced in a study of blood T cell repertoires in COVID-19. Clones were sequenced by immunoSEQ multiplex PCR, and TCRdb holds only the in-frame ones, with some missing. The data contain 110,000 or so clones, 71% of them singletons. The sample taken for sequencing was peripheral blood. The source is a woman aged 40 to 50 with acute or convalescent COVID-19.

This clone appeared many times. The genes are TRBV3-1 (or the pseudogene TRBV3-2) and TRBJ1-3; D not certain. The CDR3 runs 12 residues. Looked up from germline, CDR1 is LGHDT and CDR2 is YNNKEL (reference sequence). Trimming removed 1 base from V and 11 bases from J, with 9 bases in between. CDR3 in amino acids: CASSQGAEPIYF. The CDR3 DNA sequence: TGTGCCAGCAGCCAAGGGGCCGAACCCATATATTTT.

This sequence joins TRBV30 and TRBJ2-7, with 11 bases identical to TRBD2. V trimming: 2 bases; J trimming: 3 bases; junction bases outside the gene matches: 12. Germline lookup yields CDR1 GTSNPN and CDR2 SVGIG (reference sequence). This CDR3 contains 17 residues. This CDR3 reads CAWSTPPYSGGVYEQYF. The CDR3 DNA sequence: TGTGCCTGGAGTACCCCGCCTTATAGCGGGGGGGTCTACGAGCAGTACTTC.

This sequence joins TRBV5-1 and TRBJ1-3; the match to TRBD1 covers 7 bases. The ends lost 5 bases at V and 3 bases at J; junction bases unmatched: 8. Per the germline V gene, CDR1 is SGHRS and CDR2 is YFSETQ. The CDR3 is 15 amino acids. The CDR3, as DNA: TGCGCCAGCAGAACGACAGGGACGAGTGGAAACACCATATATTTT. This encodes CASRTTGTSGNTIYF.

This sequence joins TRBV7-3 and TRBJ2-3; 7 nucleotides agree with TRBD1. The CDR3 has 14 residues. Trimming took 2 bases from V and 4 from J; bases not matched to a gene: 3. The germline V gene has CDR1 SGHTA and CDR2 FQGTGA. The CDR3 region is CASSLGTVPDTQYF. In DNA form, the CDR3 reads TGTGCCAGCAGCTTAGGGACAGTCCCAGATACGCAGTATTTT.

This clone was seen a few times. The V and J genes are TRBV11-2 and TRBJ1-6, with D perhaps matching TRBD1 (6 bases). V gave up 6 bases and J gave up 8 bases, with 14 bases separating them. CDR3 size: 14 residues. Germline loops: CDR1 SGHAT, CDR2 FQNNGV. In nucleotides, the CDR3 is TGTGCCAGCAGTTTACAGGGATCCTATTCACCCCTCCACTTT. Its protein is CASSLQGSYSPLHF.

The chain carries TRBV5-1 and TRBJ2-5; 8 nucleotides line up with TRBD1. There are 17 residues in the CDR3. V dropped 6 bases and J dropped 5; count of bases not matched to a gene: 18. Germline V gene lookup returns CDR1 SGHRS and CDR2 YFSETQ. CDR3 sequence: CASKALQGALVEETQYF. The DNA for the CDR3 is TGCGCCAGCAAGGCCCTGCAGGGGGCACTTGTGGAGGAGACCCAGTACTTC.

The J gene is TRBJ1-1, the V gene TRBV5-1, with 10 bases that match TRBD1. The germline CDR1 and CDR2 sequences are SGHRS and YFSETQ. V shed 4 bases and J 10 bases; nucleotides not matched to a gene: 10. This CDR3 is 14 amino acids long. The CDR3 is CASSRGTGEVSAFF. The CDR3 DNA follows: TGCGCCAGCAGCCGGGGGACAGGGGAGGTCTCAGCTTTCTTT.

This sequence joins TRBV29-1 and TRBJ1-1; D uncertain. Germline lookup yields CDR1 SQVTM and CDR2 ANQGSEA. Trimming cost V 4 bases and J 1 base, with 10 bases left between them. This CDR3 is 13 amino acids long. The CDR3 nucleotides are TGCAGCGTTGTAAGCTATAAGAACACTGAAGCTTTCTTT. Its protein is CSVVSYKNTEAFF.

V and J are TRBV19 and TRBJ1-2, with TRBD1 matching over 7 bases. Germline V gene sequence: CDR1 LNHDA, CDR2 SQIVND (reference sequence). There are 16 residues in the CDR3. V was clipped by 5 bases and J by 0 bases; unmatched bases: 9. The CDR3, as DNA: TGTGCCAGTAGTCTCCGACAGGGTACTACTAACTATGGCTACACCTTC. Its protein product is CASSLRQGTTNYGYTF.

This clone appeared once. The chain employs TRBV4-2 and TRBJ2-3; tentatively, D is TRBD2 (5 bases). Germline loops: CDR1 LGHNA, CDR2 YNFKEQ. The CDR3 spans 14 residues. Trimming took off 0 bases at V and 7 bases at J, with 11 bases between the two ends. The CDR3 DNA sequence: TGTGCCAGCAGCCAAGAAGTAGACTACAATACGCAGTATTTT. This gives the protein CASSQEVDYNTQYF.

J is TRBJ2-3 and V is TRBV5-1; weak D call: TRBD1 (6 bases). CDR3 length: 14 amino acids. CDR1 and CDR2 (germline): SGHRS, YFSETQ. Trimming took off 3 bases at V and 2 bases at J, with 10 bases between the two ends. CDR3 protein: CASSSGTPTDTQYF. As DNA, the CDR3 is TGCGCCAGCAGCTCCGGGACACCCACAGATACGCAGTATTTT.

The chain recombines TRBV2 with TRBJ2-1, with a possible D match to TRBD1 (6 bases). V was trimmed by 7 bases and J by 7 bases, leaving 11 bases between them. This CDR3 has 12 residues. Germline-derived CDR1 and CDR2 are SNHLY and FYNNEI. The CDR3 sequence is CASNRDDNEQFF. CDR3 nucleotides: TGTGCCAGCAACAGGGATGATAATGAGCAGTTCTTC.

J is TRBJ1-2 and V is TRBV9; 7 positions match TRBD1. With 4 bases clipped from V and 6 bases from J, the junction kept 12 bases outside the gene matches. From germline, CDR1 is SGDLS and CDR2 YYNGEE. The CDR3 loop spans 15 amino acids. CDR3 loop: CASSHYPDRPDGYTF. The CDR3 DNA reads TGTGCCAGCAGCCATTACCCGGACAGGCCCGATGGCTACACCTTC.

The rearrangement joins TRBV11-2 to TRBJ2-5; 9 positions agree with TRBD2. The germline CDR1 and CDR2 sequences are SGHAT and FQNNGV. The CDR3 is 17 residues long. V dropped 1 base and J dropped 5; count of bases not matched to a gene: 11. CDR3 sequence: CASSLVGGGASWETQYF. The CDR3 DNA sequence: TGTGCCAGCAGCTTAGTCGGCGGGGGGGCATCGTGGGAGACCCAGTACTTC.

There are a few counts of this clone. Other DNA sequences in the sample encode the same CDR3. The chain couples TRBV5-1 to TRBJ2-7; D is possibly TRBD1 (6 bases). Germline assignment: CDR1 SGHRS and CDR2 YFSETQ. V was trimmed by 0 bases and J by 2 bases, leaving 9 bases between them. This CDR3 is built from 14 residues. As DNA, the CDR3 is TGCGCCAGCAGCTTGGACAGGGCCACCTACGAGCAGTACTTC. Its protein product is CASSLDRATYEQYF.

This clone ranks as medium-sized (0.01 to 0.1%). The chain employs TRBV6-5 and TRBJ2-7; maybe TRBD2 (5 bases). The CDR3 consists of 15 residues. Trimming stripped 4 bases from V and 3 bases from J, with 16 bases between. Germline CDR1 MNHEY, CDR2 SVGAGI. Here the CDR3 DNA reads TGTGCCAGCAGTTTTACCGGGGAATTAATCTACGAGCAGTACTTC. Protein product: CASSFTGELIYEQYF.

This clone was seen ten or more times. The V gene is TRBV4-1, the J gene TRBJ1-2; D is unresolved. The V end lost 3 bases, the J end lost 6 bases, and 11 bases lay between the germline ends. Germline V gene data show CDR1 as MGHRA and CDR2 as YSYEKL. The length of the CDR3 is 13 residues. In nucleotides, the CDR3 is TGCGCCAGCAGCCAGACCGAGGGCAATGGCTACACCTTC. This sequence encodes CASSQTEGNGYTF.

This CDR3 reads CAWDPGVRETQYF. Written as DNA, the CDR3 is TGTGCTTGGGACCCCGGGGTCAGGGAGACCCAGTACTTC. The rearrangement joins TRBV30 to TRBJ2-5; D may match TRBD1 or TRBD2 (5 bases each). This CDR3 is built from 13 residues. CDR1 GTSNPN and CDR2 SVGIG come from the germline V gene (reference sequence). Drawing the rest from reference TRBV30 and TRBJ2-5, the complete variable domain is SQTIHQWPATLVQPVGSPLSLECTVEGTSNPNLYWYRQAAGRGLQLLFYSVGIGQISSEVPQNLSASRPQDRQFILSSKKLLLSDSGFYLCAWDPGVRETQYFGPGTRLLVL.

J is TRBJ2-1 and V is TRBV10-3; tentative D call: TRBD1 (6 bases). The germline gives CDR1 ENHRY, CDR2 SYGVKD. V was cut by 3 bases and J by 4 bases, with 13 bases left in between. The CDR3 contains 15 residues. The DNA for the CDR3 is TGTGCCATCAGTGATGATAGACAGGTTTACAATGAGCAGTTCTTC. Translating gives CAISDDRQVYNEQFF.

The rearrangement uses TRBV2 and TRBJ2-7, with D unresolved. Germline V gene sequence: CDR1 SNHLY, CDR2 FYNNEI. Deletions cut 3 bases from V and 4 bases from J, with 10 bases between. The CDR3 sequence is 13 residues long. CDR3: CASSENTPYEQYF. The CDR3 DNA reads as TGTGCCAGCAGTGAGAACACCCCATACGAGCAGTACTTC.

This clone was seen repeatedly, ten times or more. The chain recombines TRBV4-1 with TRBJ1-5; TRBD1 is a possible D gene (5 bases). This CDR3 is built from 15 residues. V shed 1 base and J shed 7 bases, with 14 bases lying between them. Germline CDR1 and CDR2: MGHRA and YSYEKL. The CDR3 coding sequence is TGCGCCAGCAGCCAAGTGCCGGGGGTTCAACAGCCCCAGCATTTT. This codes for CASSQVPGVQQPQHF.

Of note for this clone: A much bigger clone sits one base away, suggesting this may be a read error. The same CDR3 can be traced to other DNA sequences in this sample. The chain carries TRBV27 and TRBJ1-1; tentative D call: TRBD1 (5 bases). CDR1 and CDR2 (germline): MNHEY, SMNVEV (reference sequence). The CDR3 is made up of 13 amino acids. The CDR3 region has the DNA TGTGCCAGCAGTCTCAGGGTCGGCACTGAAGCTTTTTTT. This sequence encodes CASSLRVGTEAFF.